The 23 T cell receptor beta chains presented below share a single source sample, sequenced in a study of blood T cell repertoires in COVID-19. Sequenced by immunoSEQ multiplex PCR; TCRdb stores in-frame clones only, minus some. The repertoire holds about 34,000 clones, with around 80% as singletons. Sequencing input: peripheral blood. Receptors originate from a woman aged 60 to 75 with acute or convalescent COVID-19.

This clone appeared once. The chain joins TRBV2 to TRBJ2-3; 10 bases are shared with TRBD2. The CDR3 runs to 15 residues. Germline CDR1 SNHLY, CDR2 FYNNEI. V was clipped by 6 bases and J by 5 bases; unmatched bases: 8. CDR3 sequence: CASRATSGVVDTQYF. The CDR3 region has the DNA TGTGCCAGCAGGGCCACTAGCGGGGTTGTAGATACGCAGTATTTT.

This clone has a handful of counts. V and J are TRBV5-1 and TRBJ2-7, with 9 bases lining up with TRBD2. Germline lookup yields CDR1 SGHRS and CDR2 YFSETQ. V shed 2 bases, J shed 2 bases, and the junction held 8 bases outside the gene matches. This CDR3 spans 16 amino acids. CDR3 loop: CASSLIAGVLTYEQYF. DNA for the CDR3: TGCGCCAGCAGCTTAATAGCGGGGGTCCTCACCTACGAGCAGTACTTC. The full variable domain, with the rest looked up from reference TRBV5-1 and TRBJ2-7, is KAGVTQTPRYLIKTRGQQVTLSCSPISGHRSVSWYQQTPGQGLQFLFEYFSETQRNKGNFPGRFSGRQFSNSRSEMNVSTLELGDSALYLCASSLIAGVLTYEQYFGPGTRLTVT.

In this sample, this clone turned up once. V and J are TRBV10-3 and TRBJ1-5; 10 bases fit TRBD1. V dropped 4 bases and J dropped 5; count of bases not matched to a gene: 2. CDR1 ENHRY and CDR2 SYGVKD come from the germline V gene. The CDR3 loop spans 14 amino acids. In DNA, the CDR3 is TGTGCCATCAGTGGGGGGACAGGGGATCAGCCCCAGCATTTT. This gives the protein CAISGGTGDQPQHF.

This rearrangement joins TRBV4-1 to TRBJ1-1, with no clear D. Trimming shortened V by 2 bases and J by 0 bases, and 10 bases separated the two germline ends. The CDR3 runs to 15 residues. Germline values: CDR1 MGHRA, CDR2 YSYEKL. The CDR3 bases are TGCGCCAGCAGCCAATTAGGACTCTTGAACACTGAAGCTTTCTTT. It specifies CASSQLGLLNTEAFF.

V usage is TRBV19 and J usage is TRBJ1-4, with TRBD1 matching over 7 bases. The CDR3 has 16 amino acids. Germline CDR1 reads LNHDA; CDR2 reads SQIVND (reference sequence). The junction had 15 bases not matched to a gene; V was cut back by 9 bases and J by 5 bases. CDR3 nucleotides: TGTGCCAGCACTACCACCGGGACAGCAAAAAATGAAAAACTGTTTTTT. Residues: CASTTTGTAKNEKLFF.

This clone appeared once. V is TRBV9 and J is TRBJ2-3; unclear D gene. The CDR3 runs to 12 residues. The V gene's germline CDR1 is SGDLS and CDR2 YYNGEE. V lost 0 bases, J lost 5 bases, and 4 bases lay in between. The DNA of the CDR3 is TGTGCCAGCAGCGTAGGACAAGATACGCAGTATTTT. Translation gives CASSVGQDTQYF.

The V gene is TRBV11-2, the J gene TRBJ1-1; TRBD1 might be the D (6 bases). CDR1 and CDR2 (germline): SGHAT, FQNNGV. The CDR3 has 13 amino acids. The germline V and J ends were trimmed by 6 bases and 3 bases, with 11 bases remaining between them. CDR3 loop: CASSPQGYTEAFF. CDR3 nucleotides: TGTGCCAGCAGTCCGCAGGGGTACACTGAAGCTTTCTTT.

The chain is built from TRBV19 and TRBJ1-2; 7 bases line up with TRBD1. This CDR3 comprises 16 residues. V was clipped by 5 bases and J by 2 bases; unmatched bases: 11. In germline, CDR1 is LNHDA, CDR2 SQIVND (reference sequence). The CDR3 is CASSETGFRSNYGYTF. In DNA form, the CDR3 reads TGTGCCAGTAGTGAGACAGGGTTCCGCTCGAACTATGGCTACACCTTC.

The chain is built from TRBV11-3 and TRBJ2-4; a weak D match, TRBD2 (5 bases). Trimming pared 0 bases from V and 3 bases from J, leaving 15 bases between. This CDR3 has 17 residues. From germline, CDR1 is SGHNT and CDR2 YENEEA. CDR3 in DNA: TGTGCCAGCAGCTTAGACGCAGGAGGTAAAGGCAAAAACATTCAGTACTTC. This sequence encodes CASSLDAGGKGKNIQYF.

The V call is TRBV2, the J call TRBJ1-6, with 7 nucleotides matching TRBD1. CDR1 is SNHLY, CDR2 FYNNEI, per germline. The ends lost 7 bases at V and 2 bases at J; junction bases unmatched: 8. This CDR3 has 16 amino acids. The CDR3 protein is CASIVDRKPYNSPLHF. The CDR3 DNA follows: TGTGCCAGCATTGTGGACAGGAAGCCCTATAATTCACCCCTCCACTTT.

The chain is built from TRBV5-1 and TRBJ2-1; D possibly corresponds to TRBD1 (6 bases). Trimming cost V 4 bases and J 3 bases, with 14 bases left between them. This CDR3 has 15 residues. Germline CDR1 is SGHRS and CDR2 is YFSETQ. CDR3 sequence (DNA): TGCGCCAGCAGCACTTCGGGACATAACTACAATGAGCAGTTCTTC. Translated, it gives CASSTSGHNYNEQFF.

The genes are TRBV5-1 and TRBJ2-3, with 8 positions matching TRBD2. CDR3 length: 14 residues. Germline V gene sequence: CDR1 SGHRS, CDR2 YFSETQ. The V gene end was trimmed by 4 bases and the J gene end by 7 bases; junction bases not matched to a gene: 8. The chain's CDR3 is CASSLGLAGYTQYF. CDR3 DNA sequence: TGCGCCAGCAGCCTAGGGCTAGCGGGTTATACGCAGTATTTT.

The V and J genes are TRBV7-8 and TRBJ1-1; unclear D gene. The CDR3 has 14 residues. Trimming left V 2 bases short and J 1 base short, with 8 bases between. Germline V lookup: CDR1 SGHVS, CDR2 FQNEAQ. The CDR3 region is CASSLRHQNTEAFF. For the CDR3, the DNA is TGTGCCAGCAGCTTAAGACACCAGAACACTGAAGCTTTCTTT.

In its sample, this clone was seen once. The chain uses TRBV5-6 and TRBJ2-5; 10 bases match TRBD1. Germline trimming cut 4 bases from V and 4 bases from J; bases unmatched to any gene: 4. CDR1 is SGHDT and CDR2 is YYEEEE in the germline V gene. The CDR3 has 14 residues. The CDR3 DNA is TGTGCCAGCAGCGGGACAGGGGTTCCAGAGACCCAGTACTTC. This translates into CASSGTGVPETQYF.

In this sample, this clone turned up a few times. The chain recombines TRBV4-1 with TRBJ1-2, with D perhaps matching TRBD1 (6 bases). Germline-derived CDR1 and CDR2 are MGHRA and YSYEKL. Trimming cost V 0 bases and J 3 bases, with 11 bases left between them. CDR3 length equals 15 residues. The CDR3 DNA is TGCGCCAGCAGCCAAGATAGGGACACTTACTATGGCTACACCTTC. It encodes CASSQDRDTYYGYTF.

CDR3 coding DNA: TGTGCCAGCAGTTCAGACGGAGGAAACTATGGCTACACCTTC. Its protein is CASSSDGGNYGYTF. V gene TRBV28 combines with J gene TRBJ1-2; no clear D. V lost 4 bases and J 2 bases, leaving 11 bases between the germline ends. Per the germline V gene, CDR1 is MDHEN and CDR2 is SYDVKM. This CDR3 spans 14 amino acids.

The genes are TRBV7-3 and TRBJ2-1, with D possibly matching TRBD2 (6 bases). This CDR3 has 16 residues. Per germline, CDR1 SGHTA and CDR2 FQGTGA. V was trimmed by 5 bases and J by 5 bases, leaving 19 bases between them. CDR3 in amino acids: CASSRLGAGRHNEQFF. The CDR3 nucleotides read TGTGCCAGCAGCCGCCTGGGCGCGGGGAGACACAATGAGCAGTTCTTC.

Concerning this clone: Other DNA sequences in the sample encode the same CDR3. V gene TRBV27 combines with J gene TRBJ1-2; 11 positions agree with TRBD1. The J segment lost 3 bases and the V segment lost 5 bases, leaving 2 bases of the junction unmatched. Germline V gives CDR1 MNHEY, CDR2 SMNVEV (reference sequence). The CDR3 contains 14 residues. This chain's CDR3 is CASSPGQGDYGYTF. The CDR3 DNA is TGTGCCAGCAGTCCGGGACAGGGGGACTATGGCTACACCTTC.

The genes are TRBV5-1 and TRBJ1-1; 7 nucleotides match TRBD1. The V segment lost 0 bases and the J segment 7 bases; nucleotides outside the gene matches: 6. This CDR3 is built from 14 residues. Per germline, CDR1 SGHRS and CDR2 YFSETQ. CDR3 DNA sequence: TGCGCCAGCAGCTTGGGGATGGCAGGGGGTGAAGCTTTCTTT. Its protein is CASSLGMAGGEAFF.

V usage is TRBV19 and J usage is TRBJ1-3, with D unclear. The V end lost 5 bases, the J end lost 0 bases, and 8 bases lay between the germline ends. Germline CDR1 reads LNHDA; CDR2 reads SQIVND (reference sequence). The CDR3 is 14 amino acids. CDR3 in DNA: TGTGCCAGTAGTCCTCAGTACTCTGGAAACACCATATATTTT. This encodes CASSPQYSGNTIYF.

This chain connects TRBV4-1 to TRBJ2-7; unclear D gene. The CDR3 extends over 13 amino acids. V dropped 6 bases and J dropped 1 base, with 10 bases sitting between them. The germline gives CDR1 MGHRA, CDR2 YSYEKL. CDR3 protein: CASRRGPSYEQYF. CDR3 bases: TGCGCCAGCAGACGAGGTCCTTCCTACGAGCAGTACTTC.

V is TRBV11-2 and J is TRBJ2-7; the D gene is possibly TRBD1 (5 bases). The germline CDR1 and CDR2 sequences are SGHAT and FQNNGV. There are 13 residues in the CDR3. The V and J ends lost 3 bases and 6 bases respectively, with 12 bases between them. CDR3 loop: CASSLRQNTEQYF. DNA of the CDR3: TGTGCCAGCAGCTTGCGACAGAACACCGAGCAGTACTTC.

The chain links TRBV10-1 to TRBJ1-1, with 7 nucleotides matching TRBD1. V lost 6 bases, J lost 0 bases, and 1 base stayed unmatched. CDR1 and CDR2 from the germline V gene are WNHNN and SYGVQD (reference sequence). This CDR3 region has 13 residues. DNA of the CDR3: TGCGCCAGCAGACAGGGGTTGAACACTGAAGCTTTCTTT. Residues: CASRQGLNTEAFF.